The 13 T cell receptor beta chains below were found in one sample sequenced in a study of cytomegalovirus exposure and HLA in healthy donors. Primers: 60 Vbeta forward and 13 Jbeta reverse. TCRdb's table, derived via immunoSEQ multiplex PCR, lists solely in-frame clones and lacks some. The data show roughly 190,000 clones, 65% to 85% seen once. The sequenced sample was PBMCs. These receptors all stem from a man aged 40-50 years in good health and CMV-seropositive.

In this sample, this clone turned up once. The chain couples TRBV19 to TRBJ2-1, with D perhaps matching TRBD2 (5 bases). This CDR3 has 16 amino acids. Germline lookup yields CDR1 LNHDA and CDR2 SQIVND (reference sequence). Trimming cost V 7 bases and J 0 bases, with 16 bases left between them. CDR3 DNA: TGTGCCAGTACCCCGCTAAAAGGGAGCTCCTACAATGAGCAGTTCTTC. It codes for CASTPLKGSSYNEQFF.

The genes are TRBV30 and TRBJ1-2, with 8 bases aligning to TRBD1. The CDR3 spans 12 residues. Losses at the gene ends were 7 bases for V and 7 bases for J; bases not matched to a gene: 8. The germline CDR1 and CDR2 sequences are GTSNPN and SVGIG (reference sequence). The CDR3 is CASTTGEGGYTF. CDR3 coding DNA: TGTGCCTCTACGACAGGGGAAGGTGGCTACACCTTC.

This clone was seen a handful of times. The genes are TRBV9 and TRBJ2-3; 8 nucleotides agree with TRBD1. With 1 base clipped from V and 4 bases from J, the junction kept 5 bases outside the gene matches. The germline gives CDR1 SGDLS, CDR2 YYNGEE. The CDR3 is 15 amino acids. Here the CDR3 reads CASSVQGAASDTQYF. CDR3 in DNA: TGTGCCAGCAGCGTACAGGGGGCGGCTTCAGATACGCAGTATTTT.

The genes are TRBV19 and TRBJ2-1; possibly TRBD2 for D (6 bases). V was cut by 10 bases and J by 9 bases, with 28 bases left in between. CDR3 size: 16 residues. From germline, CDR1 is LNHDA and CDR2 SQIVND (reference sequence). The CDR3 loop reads CATRRAVAALMGEQFF. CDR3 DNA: TGTGCCACCCGTCGGGCGGTAGCGGCACTAATGGGTGAGCAGTTCTTC.

The DNA for the CDR3 is TGTGCCAGCAGTTTACCGGGAAATTCACCCCTCCACTTT. This sequence encodes CASSLPGNSPLHF. V usage is TRBV28 and J usage is TRBJ1-6, with unresolved D. Germline assignment: CDR1 MDHEN and CDR2 SYDVKM. The CDR3 extends over 13 amino acids. Trimming took off 2 bases at V and 7 bases at J, with 6 bases between the two ends.

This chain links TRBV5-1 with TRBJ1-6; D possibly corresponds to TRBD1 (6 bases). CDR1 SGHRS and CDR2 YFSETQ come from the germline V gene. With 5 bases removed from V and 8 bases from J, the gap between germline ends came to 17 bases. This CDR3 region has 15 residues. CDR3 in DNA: TGCGCCAGCAGATTATACCGGGACACCGATTCACCCCTCCACTTT. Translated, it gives CASRLYRDTDSPLHF.

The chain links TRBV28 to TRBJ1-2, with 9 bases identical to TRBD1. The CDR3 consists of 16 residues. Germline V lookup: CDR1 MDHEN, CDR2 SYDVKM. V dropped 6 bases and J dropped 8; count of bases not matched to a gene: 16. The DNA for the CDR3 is TGTGCCAGCAGATTACAGGGGGCGCTAGTAGCGAGGGGCTACACCTTC. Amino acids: CASRLQGALVARGYTF.

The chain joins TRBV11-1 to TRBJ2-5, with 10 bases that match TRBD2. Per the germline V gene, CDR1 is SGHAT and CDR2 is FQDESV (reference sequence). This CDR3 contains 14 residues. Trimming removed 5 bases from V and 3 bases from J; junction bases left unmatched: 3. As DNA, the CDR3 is TGTGCCAGCAGCCCTAGCGGGAGAGAAGAGACCCAGTACTTC. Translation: CASSPSGREETQYF.

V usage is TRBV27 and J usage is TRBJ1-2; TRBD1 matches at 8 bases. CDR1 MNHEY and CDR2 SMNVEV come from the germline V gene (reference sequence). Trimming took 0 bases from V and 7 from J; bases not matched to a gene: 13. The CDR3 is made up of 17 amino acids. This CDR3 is CASSLSSSTGGSGGYTF. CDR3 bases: TGTGCCAGCAGTTTATCGAGTTCAACAGGGGGTTCAGGTGGCTACACCTTC.

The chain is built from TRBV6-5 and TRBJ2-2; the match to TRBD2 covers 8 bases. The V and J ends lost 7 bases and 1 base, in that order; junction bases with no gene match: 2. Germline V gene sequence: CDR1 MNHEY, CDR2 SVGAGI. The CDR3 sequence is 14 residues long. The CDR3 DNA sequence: TGTGCCAGCAACCGGGGGGGGAACACCGGGGAGCTGTTTTTT. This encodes CASNRGGNTGELFF.

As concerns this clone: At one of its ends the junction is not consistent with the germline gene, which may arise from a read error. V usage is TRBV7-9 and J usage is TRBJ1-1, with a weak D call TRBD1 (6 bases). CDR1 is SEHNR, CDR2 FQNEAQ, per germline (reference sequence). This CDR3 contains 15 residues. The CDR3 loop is CSSSPRTDPNTEAFF. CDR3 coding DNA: TGTTCCAGCAGCCCCCGGACAGACCCGAACACTGAAGCTTTCTTT.

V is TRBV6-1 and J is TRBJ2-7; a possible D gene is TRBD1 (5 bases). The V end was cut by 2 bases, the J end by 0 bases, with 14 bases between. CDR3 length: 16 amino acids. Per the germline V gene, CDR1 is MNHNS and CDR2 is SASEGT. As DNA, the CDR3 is TGTGCCAGCAGTGAACCGACAGTTGCCATCTCCTACGAGCAGTACTTC. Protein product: CASSEPTVAISYEQYF.

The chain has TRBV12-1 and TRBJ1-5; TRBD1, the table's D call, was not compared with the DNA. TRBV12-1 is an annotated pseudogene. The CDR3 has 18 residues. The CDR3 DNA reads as TGTGCCAGCAGCCCCGGACAGCGAGGGTGGGATAGCAATCAGCCCCAGCATTTT. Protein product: CASSPGQRGWDSNQPQHF.